This is a list of T cell receptor beta chains from one sample in a study of T cell responses to AZD1222 COVID-19 vaccine. Only in-frame clones appear in the TCRdb table, and some are missing; sequencing was by immunoSEQ multiplex PCR. The sample has approximately 150,000 clones; 90% to 95% are singletons. The sample was peripheral blood, taken 28 days after the second AZD1222 dose. The receptors shown here come from an adult who received the AZD1222 COVID-19 vaccine. The CDR3 runs from the conserved cysteine through the conserved F or W. Each record gives: J gene, D gene, V gene, clone size, CDR3 DNA, CDR3 protein. D genes are given only for firm matches. Clone size, where shown, is once, few, many, or a class for clones that have expanded.

>TRBJ2-4|TRBD2|TRBV15|-
TGTGCCACCAGCACGGGGGGAGAGGGAAACATTCAGTACTTC
CATSTGGEGNIQYF
>TRBJ1-1|-|TRBV5-5|-
TGTGCCAGCACCAACACGAGGTTTGGAATGAACACTGAAGCTTTCTTT
CASTNTRFGMNTEAFF
>TRBJ1-1|-|TRBV12-3/TRBV12-4|-
TGTGCCAGCAGTTTGGGGGGTCGGACTGAAGCTTTCTTT
CASSLGGRTEAFF
>TRBJ2-1|-|TRBV7-9|-
TGTGCCAGCAGCTTAGTAGCGCACCACTCCTACAATGAGCAGTTCTTC
CASSLVAHHSYNEQFF
>TRBJ2-1|TRBD2|TRBV2|-
TGTGCCAGCACCAGACTAGCGGGAGCTCTCAATGAGCAGTTCTTC
CASTRLAGALNEQFF
>TRBJ1-2|-|TRBV13|-
TGTGCCAGCAGCTTAGGTGGACTGACTAACTATGGCTACACCTTC
CASSLGGLTNYGYTF
>TRBJ2-7|TRBD2|TRBV15|-
TGTGCCACCAGCTCCGGGACTAGCAGCCCCGGCCTTTTC
CATSSGTSSPGLF
>TRBJ2-1|TRBD2|TRBV2|-
TGTGCCAGCAGTGAAGCGGCGGGAGTAGCGGAGTTCTTC
CASSEAAGVAEFF
>TRBJ2-7|TRBD2|TRBV15|-
TGTGCCACCAGCAGAGATTGGGCAGCGGGAGCCGAGCAGTACTTC
CATSRDWAAGAEQYF
>TRBJ1-6|-|TRBV6-5|-
TGTGCCAGCAGTTACAGGGAGGATTCACCCCTCCACTTT
CASSYREDSPLHF
>TRBJ1-2|-|TRBV30|once
TGTGCCTGGAGTGTCGGACAGTATGGCTACACCTTC
CAWSVGQYGYTF
>TRBJ2-3|-|TRBV7-9|-
TGTGCCAGCAGCTTAGCCCTAGATACGCAGTATTTT
CASSLALDTQYF
>TRBJ1-1|-|TRBV5-4|-
TGTGCCAGCAGCTTGGTAGCGGAACCCACTGAAGCTTTCTTT
CASSLVAEPTEAFF
>TRBJ2-1|-|TRBV15|-
TGTGCCACCAGCAGAGCTTACCTAGGGGGGCGGGAGTCAAACAATGAGCAGTTCTTC
CATSRAYLGGRESNNEQFF
>TRBJ1-5|-|TRBV7-9|-
TGTGCCAGCAGCCTGGGGGGATATAGCAATCAGCCCCAGCATTTT
CASSLGGYSNQPQHF
>TRBJ1-1|-|TRBV2|-
TGTGCCAGCATCAGGGGTCTGGGCACTGAAGCTTTCTTT
CASIRGLGTEAFF
>TRBJ2-7|TRBD2|TRBV27|-
TGTGCCAGCAGTTTGCGGCTAGCGGGAGCCAACGAGCAGTACTTC
CASSLRLAGANEQYF
>TRBJ2-7|TRBD1|TRBV29-1|-
TGCAGCGCCAAAGGGACAGGGGGCAACGAGCAGTACTTC
CSAKGTGGNEQYF
>TRBJ2-1|-|TRBV11-3|-
TGTGCCAGCAGCCCGGGACTTTACAATGAGCAGTTCTTC
CASSPGLYNEQFF
>TRBJ2-7|-|TRBV11-2|-
TGTGCCAGCAGCTTAGTTGTAGGGGGATTCGAGCAGTACTTC
CASSLVVGGFEQYF
>TRBJ2-7|-|TRBV6-1|-
TGTGCCAGCAGTGAACCCCAGGGGAGCGCCTACGAGCAGTACTTC
CASSEPQGSAYEQYF
>TRBJ1-5|-|TRBV6-5|-
TGTGCCGGTTCGAACAGCGATCAGCCCCAGCATTTT
CAGSNSDQPQHF
>TRBJ2-1|-|TRBV5-1|-
TGCGCCAGCAGCTTGGATCCGATGAGCTCCTACAATGAGCAGTTCTTC
CASSLDPMSSYNEQFF
>TRBJ1-5|-|TRBV6-2/TRBV6-3|-
TGTGCCAGCAGTTGGACGGAAAATCAGCCCCAGCATTTT
CASSWTENQPQHF
>TRBJ2-3|-|TRBV5-1|-
TGCGCCAGCAGCATCGGGACTTACACAGATACGCAGTATTTT
CASSIGTYTDTQYF
>TRBJ2-5|TRBD1|TRBV18|-
TGTGCCAGCTCACCCCTAATCGTCGGACAGGCGAGAAAAGAGACCCAGTACTTC
CASSPLIVGQARKETQYF
>TRBJ2-5|TRBD2|TRBV7-9|-
TGTGCCAGCAGCTACGTAGCGGGAGGGTACCAAGAGACCCAGTACTTC
CASSYVAGGYQETQYF
>TRBJ2-7|-|TRBV12-5|few
TGTGCTAGTGGTTTGGTATTTTACTACTACGAGCAGTACTTC
CASGLVFYYYEQYF
>TRBJ2-7|-|TRBV3-1/TRBV3-2|-
TGTGCCAGCAGCCAATCTTCCTACGAGCAGTACTTC
CASSQSSYEQYF
>TRBJ2-2|-|TRBV5-4|-
TGTGCCAGCAGCTTGGGTGTAGGGGCGAACACCGGGGAGCTGTTTTTT
CASSLGVGANTGELFF
>TRBJ2-5|-|TRBV29-1|-
TGCAGCGTTACCGGGGTAGGAGAGACCCAGTACTTC
CSVTGVGETQYF
>TRBJ2-3|-|TRBV18|-
TGTGCCAGCTCACCACCAGGGCGGAGCACAGATACGCAGTATTTT
CASSPPGRSTDTQYF
>TRBJ1-5|-|TRBV19|-
TGTGCCAGTAGTAACGAGAGCAATCAGCCCCAGCATTTT
CASSNESNQPQHF
>TRBJ1-5|TRBD1|TRBV19|once
TGTGCCAGTAGCAATGACAGGGTTAATCAGCCCCAGCATTTT
CASSNDRVNQPQHF
>TRBJ1-1|TRBD1|TRBV7-2|-
TGTGCCAGCAGCACCGGACAGGGGGAAGCTTTCTTT
CASSTGQGEAFF
>TRBJ1-1|-|TRBV5-1|-
TGCGCCAGCAGTACGCTTGGGATCCGGTCTGAAGCTTTCTTT
CASSTLGIRSEAFF
>TRBJ2-7|TRBD1|TRBV7-9|-
TGTGCCAGCAGCATGGGGACAGGCGACGAGCAGTACTTC
CASSMGTGDEQYF
>TRBJ2-7|-|TRBV28|-
TGTGCCAGCAGTTTAATGACAGCCTCCTACGAGCAGTACTTC
CASSLMTASYEQYF
>TRBJ1-5|-|TRBV2|-
TGTGCCAGCAGTTGGCGGAGTAGCAATCAGCCCCAGCATTTT
CASSWRSSNQPQHF
>TRBJ2-7|TRBD2|TRBV5-1|-
TGCGCCAGCAGCTTGGGGGGCGGGAGCTACTACGAGCAGTACTTC
CASSLGGGSYYEQYF
>TRBJ2-5|TRBD2|TRBV29-1|-
TGCAGCGTCCTGGGACTAGCGGGAACAGGGCAGGAGACCCAGTACTTC
CSVLGLAGTGQETQYF
>TRBJ2-1|TRBD2|TRBV29-1|once
TGCAGCGTTAGACCGGGACTAGCACCTGAGCAGTTCTTC
CSVRPGLAPEQFF
>TRBJ2-1|TRBD2|TRBV3-1/TRBV3-2|-
TGTGCCAGCAGCTTAACTAGCGGGAGGGAGCATGAGCAGTTCTTC
CASSLTSGREHEQFF
>TRBJ2-3|TRBD2|TRBV5-1|-
TGCGCCAGCAGGCGGGGGGAGTACACAGATACGCAGTATTTT
CASRRGEYTDTQYF
>TRBJ2-4|-|TRBV30|-
TGTGCCTGGAGTGGGGGCCTCCGATACTTTCAGTACTTC
CAWSGGLRYFQYF
>TRBJ2-5|TRBD1|TRBV19|-
TGTGCCAGTAGTCCTGGACAGGGAGAAGAGACCCAGTACTTC
CASSPGQGEETQYF
>TRBJ1-2|TRBD1|TRBV24-1|-
TGTGCCACCAGTGATTCGACAGGGGGCTACTATGGCTACACCTTC
CATSDSTGGYYGYTF
>TRBJ2-1|TRBD2|TRBV2|-
TGTGCCAGCAGTGATAGAGTTCTGGCGGGAGGGCTCGATGAGCAGTTCTTC
CASSDRVLAGGLDEQFF
>TRBJ1-5|TRBD1|TRBV6-1|-
TGTGCCAGCAGTGAATTTAGGACAGGGCGCACTCAGCCCCAGCATTTT
CASSEFRTGRTQPQHF
>TRBJ2-1|TRBD1|TRBV18|-
TGTGCCAGCTCACCACCGGTCTTCCCGGGACAGGGCTACAATGAGCAGTTCTTC
CASSPPVFPGQGYNEQFF
>TRBJ1-5|-|TRBV5-6|-
TGTGCCAGCAGCTTGTCTAGCAATCAGCCCCAGCATTTT
CASSLSSNQPQHF
>TRBJ1-4|-|TRBV15|-
TGTGCCACCACCCAGGGTGGGAGCGGACGGGAAAAACTGTTTTTT
CATTQGGSGREKLFF
>TRBJ2-3|TRBD2|TRBV18|-
TGTGCCAGCTCACAGAGGACGGGAGGGACAGATACGCAGTATTTT
CASSQRTGGTDTQYF
>TRBJ2-4|-|TRBV9|-
TGTGCCAGCAGCGTAGAAAGCGGTGGGGCAGATTGGTACTTC
CASSVESGGADWYF
>TRBJ2-1|-|TRBV30|-
TGTGCCTGGAGTGTGAATGAGCAGTTCTTC
CAWSVNEQFF
>TRBJ2-1|TRBD2|TRBV4-3|-
TGCGCCAGCAGCCGGACTAGCGGGAGGGCCTTAGGGTACAATGAGCAGTTCTTC
CASSRTSGRALGYNEQFF
>TRBJ1-3|TRBD1|TRBV4-1|-
TGCGCCAGCAGCCAACTCCTCACGACAGGGAATGGAAACACCATATATTTT
CASSQLLTTGNGNTIYF
>TRBJ2-7|TRBD2|TRBV7-2|-
TGTGCCAGCAGCTTAGTCTCAGCAGCGGGACTAGCGGGAATTTACGAGCAGTACTTC
CASSLVSAAGLAGIYEQYF
>TRBJ1-2|-|TRBV30|-
TGTGCCTGGAGGGGAGGGGGGCCGTCGGGCGGCTACACCTTC
CAWRGGGPSGGYTF
>TRBJ1-5|TRBD1|TRBV15|-
TGTGCCACCAGCAGAGAAGGGACAGTTAATCAGCCCCAGCATTTT
CATSREGTVNQPQHF